One sample yielded the 27 T cell receptor beta chains listed below, sequenced in a study of blood T cell repertoires in COVID-19. Assay: immunoSEQ multiplex PCR; the TCRdb copy retains only in-frame clones and omits some. The table lists 400,000 to 450,000 clones, about 91% of them singletons. The specimen was peripheral blood. The source of these receptors is a woman aged 50 to 60 with COVID-19, enrolled during active disease.

This clone was counted only a few times. The chain uses TRBV19 and TRBJ2-7; 8 bases agree with TRBD1. Germline CDR1 reads LNHDA; CDR2 reads SQIVND (reference sequence). The CDR3 totals 14 residues. Trimming at V came to 5 bases and at J to 2 bases, leaving 5 bases not matched to a gene. The CDR3 protein is CASSPGQVAYEQYF. CDR3 DNA sequence: TGTGCCAGTAGTCCGGGACAGGTCGCCTACGAGCAGTACTTC. The full variable domain, in which reference TRBV19 and TRBJ2-7 provide the parts outside the CDR3, is DGGITQSPKYLFRKEGQNVTLSCEQNLNHDAMYWYRQDPGQGLRLIYYSQIVNDFQKGDIAEGYSVSREKKESFPLTVTSAQKNPTAFYLCASSPGQVAYEQYFGPGTRLTVT.

The chain couples TRBV6-6 to TRBJ2-1, with D possibly matching TRBD2 (6 bases). Trimming stripped 4 bases from V and 9 bases from J, with 16 bases between. Germline values: CDR1 MNHNY, CDR2 SVGAGI (reference sequence). The CDR3 runs to 14 residues. The CDR3 nucleotides read TGTGCCAGCAGTTCCCGACTAGAGGGGAGTGAGCAGTTCTTC. Its protein product is CASSSRLEGSEQFF.

This chain links TRBV4-1 with TRBJ2-3, with D tentatively TRBD2 (7 bases). V was cut by 4 bases and J by 0 bases, with 23 bases left in between. CDR3 length: 19 amino acids. Per germline, CDR1 MGHRA and CDR2 YSYEKL. The CDR3 DNA is TGCGCCAGCAGCCCTGTAGCTGCGGGGGCCATGTCTAGCACAGATACGCAGTATTTT. The encoded protein is CASSPVAAGAMSSTDTQYF.

The V gene is TRBV19, the J gene TRBJ1-2; a weak D match, TRBD1 (5 bases). The CDR3 runs 13 residues. The germline gives CDR1 LNHDA, CDR2 SQIVND (reference sequence). V lost 3 bases, J lost 4 bases, and 9 bases lay in between. Written as DNA, the CDR3 is TGTGCCAGTAGTATGCGACAGACCTATGGCTACACCTTC. This gives the protein CASSMRQTYGYTF.

This chain joins TRBV11-1 and TRBJ2-1, with 8 bases fitting TRBD2. This CDR3 has 16 amino acids. V was pared by 5 bases and J by 0 bases, with 6 bases of the junction left unmatched. Germline CDR1 reads SGHAT; CDR2 reads FQDESV (reference sequence). The CDR3 nucleotides are TGTGCCAGCAGCACGTCGGGGGGGATCTCCTACAATGAGCAGTTCTTC. Protein product: CASSTSGGISYNEQFF.

This chain connects TRBV19 to TRBJ1-5, with a tentative D call TRBD1 (6 bases). Trimming removed 4 bases from V and 6 bases from J, with 10 bases in between. The V gene's germline CDR1 is LNHDA and CDR2 SQIVND (reference sequence). The CDR3 totals 13 residues. The CDR3 nucleotides are TGTGCCAGTAGTACCAGGACAGCTCAGCCCCAGCATTTT. Residues: CASSTRTAQPQHF.

V gene TRBV27 combines with J gene TRBJ2-1; D unresolved. This CDR3 contains 13 residues. V lost 2 bases, J lost 3 bases, and 5 bases lay in between. Germline assignment: CDR1 MNHEY and CDR2 SMNVEV (reference sequence). The CDR3 loop is CASSLGVYNEQFF. CDR3 DNA: TGTGCCAGCAGTTTAGGAGTCTACAATGAGCAGTTCTTC.

The CDR3 DNA reads as TGTGCCTGGAGTGCCAGGGAGGGGCAGTACTTC. Amino acids: CAWSAREGQYF. This chain connects TRBV30 to TRBJ2-7; 7 nucleotides match TRBD2. The CDR3 runs 11 residues. The germline gives CDR1 GTSNPN, CDR2 SVGIG (reference sequence). The ends lost 1 base at V and 9 bases at J; junction bases unmatched: 3.

V usage is TRBV11-2 and J usage is TRBJ1-1; weak D call: TRBD1 (6 bases). This CDR3 has 13 amino acids. Between the trimmed V and J ends, which lost 2 bases and 5 bases, there was a span of 9 bases. The germline gives CDR1 SGHAT, CDR2 FQNNGV. DNA of the CDR3: TGTGCCAGCAGCTTATGGCAGGGGACTGAAGCTTTCTTT. Translating it yields CASSLWQGTEAFF. Complete variable domain (other parts from reference TRBV11-2 and TRBJ1-1): EAGVAQSPRYKIIEKRQSVAFWCNPISGHATLYWYQQILGQGPKLLIQFQNNGVVDDSQLPKDRFSAERLKGVDSTLKIQPAKLEDSAVYLCASSLWQGTEAFFGQGTRLTVV.

V and J are TRBV27 and TRBJ1-1; 7 bases match TRBD1. The CDR3 loop spans 14 amino acids. Per germline, CDR1 MNHEY and CDR2 SMNVEV (reference sequence). The junction had 8 bases not matched to a gene; V was cut back by 5 bases and J by 5 bases. CDR3 sequence reads: CASSVTGTVTEAFF. In DNA, the CDR3 is TGTGCCAGCAGTGTGACAGGGACGGTGACTGAAGCTTTCTTT.

This chain joins TRBV6-2 or TRBV6-3 and TRBJ2-3; D uncertain. V lost 2 bases, J lost 1 base, and 7 bases lay in between. The germline V gene encodes CDR1 MNHEY and CDR2 SVGEGT. The CDR3 is 14 amino acids. The CDR3 DNA reads TGTGCCAGCAGTTACAACAGCCGCACAGATACGCAGTATTTT. It yields the protein CASSYNSRTDTQYF.

The chain joins TRBV15 to TRBJ2-4; the match to TRBD1 covers 7 bases. The CDR3 extends over 15 amino acids. Germline V gene data show CDR1 as LNHNV and CDR2 as YYDKDF (reference sequence). V shed 3 bases and J 9 bases; nucleotides not matched to a gene: 11. The CDR3 here is CATSRSRQGPSIQYF. In DNA form, the CDR3 reads TGTGCCACCAGCAGGAGCCGACAGGGTCCCAGCATTCAGTACTTC.

This clone was observed a few times. The CDR3 is CASSLNNLAKNIQYF. The DNA of the CDR3 is TGCGCCAGCAGCTTAAATAATCTAGCCAAAAACATTCAGTACTTC. The chain uses TRBV5-1 and TRBJ2-4; the D is unclear. V was trimmed by 2 bases and J by 0 bases, leaving 9 bases between them. The CDR3 is made up of 15 amino acids. CDR1 is SGHRS, CDR2 YFSETQ, per germline.

The V and J genes are TRBV24-1 and TRBJ2-7, with TRBD1 identical over 7 bases. The CDR3 is 16 amino acids. V dropped 6 bases and J dropped 0; count of bases not matched to a gene: 10. Germline assignment: CDR1 KGHDR and CDR2 SFDVKD. The CDR3 DNA sequence: TGTGCCACCAGTTCAACAGGGACAGCAAACTCCTACGAGCAGTACTTC. It codes for CATSSTGTANSYEQYF.

The gene calls are TRBV5-1 and TRBJ1-1, with D hard to call. The germline V gene has CDR1 SGHRS and CDR2 YFSETQ. The V end lost 1 base, the J end lost 0 bases, and 10 bases lay between the germline ends. This CDR3 comprises 15 residues. The CDR3 region has the DNA TGCGCCAGCAGCTTGAACATTGCTTTGAACACTGAAGCTTTCTTT. This sequence encodes CASSLNIALNTEAFF.

The J gene is TRBJ2-3, the V gene TRBV5-1; no reliable D call. CDR3 size: 14 residues. The germline CDR1 and CDR2 sequences are SGHRS and YFSETQ. V was pared by 0 bases and J by 2 bases, with 7 bases between. The CDR3 loop is CASSLEKLTDTQYF. As DNA, the CDR3 is TGCGCCAGCAGCTTGGAGAAGCTCACAGATACGCAGTATTTT.

The sample holds a few counts of this clone. This CDR3 reads CATSEANSNQPQHF. The CDR3 bases are TGTGCCACCAGTGAAGCCAATAGCAATCAGCCCCAGCATTTT. The genes are TRBV24-1 and TRBJ1-5, with D unresolved. Trimming cost V 4 bases and J 0 bases, with 6 bases left between them. The CDR3 extends over 14 amino acids. Germline lookup yields CDR1 KGHDR and CDR2 SFDVKD.

The chain carries TRBV28 and TRBJ1-4, with D maybe TRBD1 (6 bases). V lost 5 bases and J 7 bases, leaving 17 bases between the germline ends. The CDR3 is 15 residues long. The germline gives CDR1 MDHEN, CDR2 SYDVKM. The CDR3 is CASSPGASGGEKLFF. In DNA, the CDR3 is TGTGCCAGCAGTCCAGGGGCTTCCGGAGGTGAAAAACTGTTTTTT.

The J gene is TRBJ1-1, the V gene TRBV15; D is unresolved. The CDR3 has 12 residues. V lost 1 base to trimming and J lost 7 bases, with 7 bases between them. Germline V lookup: CDR1 LNHNV, CDR2 YYDKDF (reference sequence). The CDR3 coding sequence is TGTGCCACCAGCAGAGGAGGCCGTGAAGCTTTCTTT. Amino acids: CATSRGGREAFF.

The chain carries TRBV19 and TRBJ1-2, with D tentatively TRBD1 (6 bases). V gave up 5 bases and J gave up 8 bases, with 12 bases separating them. The CDR3 is made up of 12 amino acids. Germline V lookup: CDR1 LNHDA, CDR2 SQIVND (reference sequence). The CDR3 protein is CASSAGVEGYTF. CDR3 in DNA: TGTGCCAGTAGTGCAGGGGTAGAGGGCTACACCTTC.

This clone has just a few counts. V is TRBV19 and J is TRBJ2-1, with TRBD2 identical over 7 bases. The germline CDR1 and CDR2 sequences are LNHDA and SQIVND (reference sequence). This CDR3 comprises 14 residues. V lost 4 bases to trimming and J lost 3 bases; unmatched junction nucleotides: 3. Here the CDR3 DNA reads TGTGCCAGTAGTACCCGGGGGGACTACAATGAGCAGTTCTTC. Its translation is CASSTRGDYNEQFF.

The gene calls are TRBV12-5 and TRBJ1-4, with D unclear. The germline V gene has CDR1 LGHNT and CDR2 FRNRAP. CDR3 length: 13 amino acids. The germline V and J ends were trimmed by 3 bases and 12 bases, with 14 bases remaining between them. CDR3 loop: CASGFGYHPELFF. DNA for the CDR3: TGTGCTAGTGGTTTCGGGTATCATCCGGAACTGTTTTTT.

This sequence joins TRBV6-4 and TRBJ2-7; no reliable D call. Germline V gene data show CDR1 as MRHNA and CDR2 as SNTAGT. V was trimmed by 4 bases and J by 2 bases, leaving 9 bases between them. The CDR3 is 13 amino acids. The CDR3 sequence is CASSGSVPYEQYF. Here the CDR3 DNA reads TGTGCCAGCAGTGGAAGCGTCCCCTACGAGCAGTACTTC.

The CDR3 sequence is CASSYSTGFNYGYTF. DNA for the CDR3: TGTGCCAGCAGTTATTCGACAGGGTTCAACTATGGCTACACCTTC. This rearrangement joins TRBV28 to TRBJ1-2; 7 bases align to TRBD1. The J segment lost 2 bases and the V segment lost 4 bases, leaving 7 bases of the junction unmatched. Germline CDR1 reads MDHEN; CDR2 reads SYDVKM. The CDR3 extends over 15 amino acids.

The J gene is TRBJ2-1, the V gene TRBV29-1; TRBD1 matches at 11 bases. Germline loops: CDR1 SQVTM, CDR2 ANQGSEA. The CDR3 extends over 13 amino acids. The junction had 8 bases not matched to a gene; V was cut back by 4 bases and J by 12 bases. This chain's CDR3 is CSVVLGQGAAQFF. The CDR3 DNA reads TGCAGCGTTGTACTCGGACAGGGGGCAGCGCAGTTCTTC.

The chain has TRBV27 and TRBJ1-6; maybe TRBD1 (5 bases). Deletions cut 8 bases from V and 4 bases from J, with 21 bases between. The V gene's germline CDR1 is MNHEY and CDR2 SMNVEV (reference sequence). The CDR3 has 17 residues. The CDR3 DNA reads as TGTGCCAGCCGGGGGGATTTCGACTCGAATTATAATTCACCCCTCCACTTT. Protein sequence: CASRGDFDSNYNSPLHF.

This chain links TRBV28 with TRBJ2-7; 12 bases map to TRBD1. J gave up 7 bases and V 3 bases, and 7 bases lay outside the gene matches. This CDR3 region has 15 residues. Germline loops: CDR1 MDHEN, CDR2 SYDVKM. The CDR3 DNA reads TGTGCCAGCAGTTTGCCCGGGACAGGGGGCGTTGAGCAGTACTTC. Amino acids: CASSLPGTGGVEQYF.